This is a list of T cell receptor beta chains from one sample in a study of shared clonotypes between healthy human individuals. Assay used: immunoSEQ multiplex PCR; TCRdb lists only in-frame clones, some missing. The sample shows 500,000 to 700,000 clones, 90% to 95% of them seen only once. Sequencing was carried out using naive CD8+ T cells sorted from blood. The receptors stem from a woman aged 25-40 years in good health. The CDR3 runs from the conserved cysteine through the conserved F or W. A D gene is named only where the DNA matches it firmly. Size tells how often a clone was seen (once, few, many) or the class of an expanded clone, and some rows leave it out.

NA	TRBV6-5	TRBJ2-2	NA	TGTGCCAGCATGAGGGAGACCGGGGAGCTGTTTTTT	CASMRETGELFF
NA	TRBV9	TRBJ2-2	TRBD1	TGTGCCAGCGGACAGGTGAACACCGGGGAGCTGTTTTTT	CASGQVNTGELFF
NA	TRBV19	TRBJ2-5	TRBD2	TGTGCCAGTAGCGGACCAGACCCCGGGACTAGCGGGGGCGGGCAGTACTTC	CASSGPDPGTSGGGQYF
NA	TRBV14	TRBJ2-1	TRBD2	TGTGCCAGCAGCGCCCGACTAGCCAATGAGCAGTTCTTC	CASSARLANEQFF
NA	TRBV4-1	TRBJ2-5	NA	TGCGCCAGCAGCCAAGTGTCCAGGTCTCGAGAGACCCAGTACTTC	CASSQVSRSRETQYF
NA	TRBV28	TRBJ2-2	TRBD1	TGTGCCAGCTACAGGGGTCACACCGGGGAGCTGTTTTTT	CASYRGHTGELFF
NA	TRBV4-1	TRBJ1-2	NA	TGCGCCAGCAGCGATCCCCCTCAGGGGAACTATGGCTACACCTTC	CASSDPPQGNYGYTF
NA	TRBV28	TRBJ2-5	TRBD1	TGTGCCAGCAGTCCATTCGGGACAGGGATCCAAGAGACCCAGTACTTC	CASSPFGTGIQETQYF
NA	TRBV10-2	TRBJ2-3	NA	TGCGCCAGCAGGGTAGCGGATACAGATACGCAGTATTTT	CASRVADTDTQYF
NA	TRBV27	TRBJ1-1	NA	TGTGCCAGCAGTTTAGGCAGAGAAGCTTTCTTT	CASSLGREAFF
once	TRBV7-6	TRBJ2-7	NA	TGTGCCAGCAGCTTAGTGGGTCATGGGTACGAGCAGTACTTC	CASSLVGHGYEQYF
NA	TRBV7-9	TRBJ2-7	NA	TGTGCCAGCAGCGCTCAGGACAAAGCATACGAGCAGTACTTC	CASSAQDKAYEQYF
NA	TRBV7-9	TRBJ2-3	NA	TGTGCCACCCAAGAGGGAGGAACAACAGATACGCAGTATTTT	CATQEGGTTDTQYF
NA	TRBV27	TRBJ1-1	TRBD1	TGTGCCAGCAGTTTCGGGACAGGGAATACTGAAGCTTTCTTT	CASSFGTGNTEAFF
NA	TRBV15	TRBJ1-2	NA	TGTGCCACCAGCAGCCGGGGGCGGGATGGCTACACCTTC	CATSSRGRDGYTF
NA	TRBV5-1	TRBJ2-3	NA	TGCGCCAGCATCGCGGGGACAGCGGATCCGACAGATACGCAGTATTTT	CASIAGTADPTDTQYF
NA	TRBV27	TRBJ2-7	NA	TGTGCCAGCAGTGAGGGAGTAACTCCTGTAGACGAGCAGTACTTC	CASSEGVTPVDEQYF
NA	TRBV11-3	TRBJ2-3	TRBD2	TGTGCCAGCAGCCCTAGCGGGAGGGCCTCAGATACGCAGTATTTT	CASSPSGRASDTQYF
NA	TRBV6-5	TRBJ2-1	TRBD2	TGTGCCACCCTAGCGGGAGGAAATGAGCAGTTCTTC	CATLAGGNEQFF
NA	TRBV13	TRBJ2-3	TRBD1	TGTGCCAGCAGCTCCTTCCGGGACAGGGGAACAGATACGCAGTATTTT	CASSSFRDRGTDTQYF
NA	TRBV28	TRBJ2-1	NA	TGTGCCAGCAGCACAAGCGCCTGGAGGGTTGAGCAGTTCTTC	CASSTSAWRVEQFF
NA	TRBV9	TRBJ1-5	NA	TGTGCCAGCAGCGTAGGGCAGGGTAGCAATCAGCCCCAGCATTTT	CASSVGQGSNQPQHF
NA	TRBV6-5	TRBJ2-7	TRBD2	TGTGCCAGCAGTTTAACTAGCGACTACGAGCAGTACTTC	CASSLTSDYEQYF
NA	TRBV10-3	TRBJ2-7	TRBD2	TGTGCCATCAGTGAGGAGAGCGGGAGGCTCGAGCAGTACTTC	CAISEESGRLEQYF
NA	TRBV5-1	TRBJ2-7	NA	TGCGCCAGCAGAGAACAGGGTGACTACGAGCAGTACTTC	CASREQGDYEQYF
NA	TRBV4-1	TRBJ1-5	TRBD1	TGCGCCAGCAGCCAAGATCCGGGACAGAATAATCAGCCCCAGCATTTT	CASSQDPGQNNQPQHF
NA	TRBV30	TRBJ1-1	NA	TGTGCCTGGAGTGTCACCGGTGGCGAAGCTTTCTTT	CAWSVTGGEAFF
NA	TRBV5-1	TRBJ2-7	TRBD2	TGCGCCAGCAGCTCTGCTAGCGGGATTTACCACGAGCAGTACTTC	CASSSASGIYHEQYF
once	TRBV7-9	TRBJ2-1	TRBD2	TGTGCCAGCAGCGGGGGACTAGCGGCAAGCTCCTACAATGAGCAGTTCTTC	CASSGGLAASSYNEQFF
NA	TRBV27	TRBJ2-7	TRBD1	TGTGCCAGCAGTCCCGGGACAGGGTATTCTTACGAGCAGTACTTC	CASSPGTGYSYEQYF
NA	TRBV28	TRBJ2-1	NA	TGTGCCAGCAGTTTATCAAACTACAATGAGCAGTTCTTC	CASSLSNYNEQFF